The sequence of this T cell receptor (beta chain) was determined in a study of Graves' ophthalmopathy and Graves' hyperthyroidism. The TCR beta CDR3 regions underwent amplification from RNA transcripts. After a first-round RT-PCR with HTBI primers, a second-round multiplex PCR was run. TCRdb reanalysed the multiplex PCR reads using MiXCR and keeps one entry per CDR3 protein. In the table there are more than 300,000 distinct CDR3 sequences, just over 15% of which are singletons. Germline V lookup: CDR1 MNHNS, CDR2 SASEGT. This CDR3 comprises 13 residues. After removal of 6 bases from V and 5 bases from J, the junction contained 6 bases not matched to a gene. In this sample, this clonotype turned up a few times. Aged 18 to 65, hyperthyroidism patients had been newly diagnosed, with under 2 months' duration. As the starting material, around 10 ml of fresh peripheral blood yielded the PBMCs.

This chain connects TRBV6-1 to TRBJ1-2; 7 positions match TRBD1. Material: peripheral blood. The source is a woman aged 18-29 years with stable Graves' hyperthyroidism. DNA for the CDR3: TGTGCCAGCAGCACCGGGACAGCTTATGGCTACACCTTC. Translation: CASSTGTAYGYTF.